Below are 11 T cell receptor beta chains sequenced from a single sample in a study of control samples from healthy donors and cancer patients. Produced via immunoSEQ multiplex PCR; TCRdb's table is partial and in-frame only. The table lists roughly 120,000 clones, around 90% of them singletons. The sample comprised blood. Receptors originate from a woman in her seventies in good health.

The rearrangement uses TRBV7-9 and TRBJ1-4; 7 nucleotides line up with TRBD1. CDR3 length: 15 amino acids. With 2 bases clipped from V and 8 bases from J, the junction kept 8 bases outside the gene matches. Germline V gene sequence: CDR1 SEHNR, CDR2 FQNEAQ (reference sequence). Written as DNA, the CDR3 is TGTGCCAGCAGCTTACCCAGGGGGAATCGGGAAAAACTGTTTTTT. Amino acids: CASSLPRGNREKLFF.

This chain connects TRBV28 to TRBJ1-2; 7 bases line up with TRBD1. V lost 7 bases and J lost 6; bases outside the gene matches: 8. This CDR3 has 13 amino acids. Germline values: CDR1 MDHEN, CDR2 SYDVKM. The CDR3 coding sequence is TGTGCCAGCAAACTACAGGGGACCCATGGCTACACCTTC. Its protein is CASKLQGTHGYTF.

With regard to this clone: This same CDR3 is encoded by further DNA sequences in the sample. This rearrangement joins TRBV12-3 or TRBV12-4 to TRBJ2-5; D uncertain. The CDR3 covers 11 residues. With 3 bases removed from V and 4 bases from J, the gap between germline ends came to 3 bases. CDR3 region: CASSFRETQYF. In nucleotides, the CDR3 is TGTGCCAGCAGTTTCCGAGAGACCCAGTACTTC.

The chain is built from TRBV5-4 and TRBJ2-3, with D perhaps matching TRBD1 (6 bases). The V gene's germline CDR1 is SGHNT and CDR2 YYREEE (reference sequence). V was pared by 0 bases and J by 4 bases, with 12 bases between. The CDR3 sequence is 15 residues long. CDR3 residues: CASSLEGSGADTQYF. In nucleotides, the CDR3 is TGTGCCAGCAGCTTGGAAGGATCAGGGGCAGATACGCAGTATTTT.

The chain is built from TRBV29-1 and TRBJ1-2, with D unclear. This CDR3 contains 11 residues. Trimming stripped 6 bases from V and 4 bases from J, with 9 bases between. Germline-derived CDR1 and CDR2 are SQVTM and ANQGSEA. The CDR3 nucleotides are TGCAGCGTGATCCGGCTCTATGGCTACACCTTC. As protein: CSVIRLYGYTF.

The chain is built from TRBV6-5 and TRBJ1-1; no reliable D call. V lost 6 bases and J 6 bases, leaving 17 bases between the germline ends. This CDR3 contains 14 residues. Germline V lookup: CDR1 MNHEY, CDR2 SVGAGI. The DNA of the CDR3 is TGTGCCAGCAGCCTCGAAGTAGCAAACGCTGAAGCTTTCTTT. Translation gives CASSLEVANAEAFF.

The chain joins TRBV6-1 to TRBJ1-5; TRBD1 is a possible D gene (6 bases). Germline assignment: CDR1 MNHNS and CDR2 SASEGT. V lost 4 bases, J lost 0 bases, and 19 bases lay in between. The CDR3 runs to 18 residues. This chain's CDR3 is CASSGTVNTFYSNQPQHF. CDR3 nucleotides: TGTGCCAGCAGTGGGACAGTTAACACATTTTATAGCAATCAGCCCCAGCATTTT.

The V call is TRBV7-3, the J call TRBJ1-3; 8 nucleotides agree with TRBD1. With 1 base clipped from V and 2 bases from J, the junction kept 7 bases outside the gene matches. The germline V gene has CDR1 SGHTA and CDR2 FQGTGA. The CDR3 has 17 residues. CDR3 sequence reads: CASSLKGPGQAGNTIYF. The CDR3 DNA is TGTGCCAGCAGCTTAAAGGGTCCGGGACAGGCTGGAAACACCATATATTTT. The full variable domain, in which reference TRBV7-3 and TRBJ1-3 provide the parts outside the CDR3, is GAGVSQTPSNKVTEKGKYVELRCDPISGHTALYWYRQSLGQGPEFLIYFQGTGAADDSGLPNDRFFAVRPEGSVSTLKIQRTERGDSAVYLCASSLKGPGQAGNTIYFGEGSWLTVV.

The V and J genes are TRBV4-3 and TRBJ2-7; tentatively, D is TRBD2 (6 bases). The CDR3 length is 13 residues. The germline V gene encodes CDR1 LGHNA and CDR2 YSLEER. Trimming stripped 4 bases from V and 2 bases from J, with 9 bases between. CDR3 residues: CASSPRTTYEQYF. CDR3 nucleotide sequence: TGCGCCAGCAGCCCCCGGACTACCTACGAGCAGTACTTC.

This clone has just one count. CDR3 nucleotides: TGTGCCAGCAGCCAACAGTATAATTCACCCCTCCACTTT. Protein product: CASSQQYNSPLHF. This chain joins TRBV14 and TRBJ1-6, with D unresolved. CDR3 length: 13 amino acids. The germline V gene has CDR1 SGHDN and CDR2 FVKESK. V lost 2 bases and J 4 bases, leaving 3 bases between the germline ends.

The chain has TRBV7-9 and TRBJ1-1; D gene uncertain. Germline CDR1 and CDR2: SEHNR and FQNEAQ (reference sequence). The CDR3 spans 13 residues. Trimming stripped 6 bases from V and 0 bases from J, with 8 bases between. CDR3 loop: CASSDALNTEAFF. In nucleotides, the CDR3 is TGTGCCAGCAGTGACGCCCTGAACACTGAAGCTTTCTTT. Full variable domain (rest looked up from reference TRBV7-9 and TRBJ1-1): DTGVSQNPRHKITKRGQNVTFRCDPISEHNRLYWYRQTLGQGPEFLTYFQNEAQLEKSRLLSDRFSAERPKGSFSTLEIQRTEQGDSAMYLCASSDALNTEAFFGQGTRLTVV.